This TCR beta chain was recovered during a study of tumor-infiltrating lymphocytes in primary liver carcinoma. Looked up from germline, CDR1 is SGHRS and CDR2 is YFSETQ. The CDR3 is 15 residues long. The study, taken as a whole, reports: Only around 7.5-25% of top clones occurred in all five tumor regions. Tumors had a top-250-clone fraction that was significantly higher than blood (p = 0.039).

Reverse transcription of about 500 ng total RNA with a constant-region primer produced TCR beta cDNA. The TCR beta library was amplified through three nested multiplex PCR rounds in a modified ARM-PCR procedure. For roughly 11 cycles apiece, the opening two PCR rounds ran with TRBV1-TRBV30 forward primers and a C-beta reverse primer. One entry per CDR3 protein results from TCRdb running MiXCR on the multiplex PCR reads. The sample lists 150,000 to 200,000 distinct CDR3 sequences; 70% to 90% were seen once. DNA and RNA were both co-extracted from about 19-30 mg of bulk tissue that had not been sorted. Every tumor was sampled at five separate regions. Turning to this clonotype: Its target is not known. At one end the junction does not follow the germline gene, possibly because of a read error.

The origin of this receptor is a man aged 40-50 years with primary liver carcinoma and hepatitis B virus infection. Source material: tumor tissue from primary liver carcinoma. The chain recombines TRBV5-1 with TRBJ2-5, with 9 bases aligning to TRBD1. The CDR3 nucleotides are TGCGCCAGCAGTCAGACAGGGGGAGAACTAGAGACCCAATACTTC. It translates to CASSQTGGELETQYF.